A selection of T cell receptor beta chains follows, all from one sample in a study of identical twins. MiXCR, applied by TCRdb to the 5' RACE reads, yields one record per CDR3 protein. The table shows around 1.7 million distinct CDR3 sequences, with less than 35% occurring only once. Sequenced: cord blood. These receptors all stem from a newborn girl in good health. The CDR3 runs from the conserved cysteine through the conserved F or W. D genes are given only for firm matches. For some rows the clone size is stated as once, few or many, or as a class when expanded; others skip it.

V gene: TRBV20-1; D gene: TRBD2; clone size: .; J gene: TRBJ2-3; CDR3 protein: CSAKSSGGPSTDTQYF; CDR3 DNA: TGCAGTGCTAAGTCTAGCGGGGGTCCTAGCACAGATACGCAGTATTTT
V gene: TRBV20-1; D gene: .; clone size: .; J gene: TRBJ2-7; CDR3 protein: CRVLAGSSYNEQYF; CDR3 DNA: TGCAGGGTGCTTGCGGGAAGCTCCTACAATGAGCAGTACTTC
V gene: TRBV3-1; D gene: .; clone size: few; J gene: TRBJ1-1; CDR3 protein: CASSQEGSNTEAFF; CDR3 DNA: TGTGCCAGCAGCCAAGAAGGGTCGAACACTGAAGCTTTCTTT
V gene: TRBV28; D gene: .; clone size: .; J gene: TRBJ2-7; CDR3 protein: CASSYGVFYEQYF; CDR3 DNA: TGTGCCAGCAGTTACGGCGTCTTCTACGAGCAGTACTTC
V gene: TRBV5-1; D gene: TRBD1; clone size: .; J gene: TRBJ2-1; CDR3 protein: CASSPSRTGGNDEQFF; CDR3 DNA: TGCGCCAGCAGCCCGAGCCGGACAGGGGGCAACGATGAGCAGTTCTTC
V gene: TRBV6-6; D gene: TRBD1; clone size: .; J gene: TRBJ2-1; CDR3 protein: CASSYSRDSYNEKFF; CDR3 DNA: TGTGCCAGCAGTTACTCGAGGGACAGTTACAATGAGAAGTTCTTC
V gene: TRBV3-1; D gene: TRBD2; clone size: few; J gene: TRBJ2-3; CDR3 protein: CASSQDLLAGGSSDTQYF; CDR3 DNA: TGTGCCAGCAGCCAAGATCTTCTAGCGGGGGGTTCTTCAGATACGCAGTATTTT
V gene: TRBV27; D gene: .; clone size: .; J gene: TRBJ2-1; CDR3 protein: CASSLFEGRHEQFF; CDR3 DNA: TGTGCCAGCAGTTTATTTGAGGGGAGGCATGAGCAGTTCTTC
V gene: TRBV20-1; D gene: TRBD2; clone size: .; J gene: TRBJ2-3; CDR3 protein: CSARAVLAASTDTQYF; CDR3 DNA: TGCAGTGCTAGAGCTGTGCTAGCGGCTAGCACAGATACGCAGTATTTT
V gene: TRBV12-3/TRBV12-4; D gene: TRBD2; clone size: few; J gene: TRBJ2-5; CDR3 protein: CASSFLAGGLNRQETQYF; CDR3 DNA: TGTGCCAGCAGTTTTCTGGCGGGAGGGCTAAACCGCCAAGAGACCCAGTACTTC
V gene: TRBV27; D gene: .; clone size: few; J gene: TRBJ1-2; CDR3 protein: CASSGAGAPNYGYTF; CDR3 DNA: TGTGCCAGCAGTGGGGCAGGGGCTCCTAACTATGGCTACACCTTC
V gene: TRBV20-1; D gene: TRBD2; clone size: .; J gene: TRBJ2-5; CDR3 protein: CSAPTSSEQYF; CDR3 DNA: TGCAGTGCCCCGACTAGCAGTGAGCAGTACTTC
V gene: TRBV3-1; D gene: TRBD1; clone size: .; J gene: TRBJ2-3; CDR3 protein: CASSVWTGIGTDTQYF; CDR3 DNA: TGTGCCAGCAGCGTCTGGACAGGGATAGGCACAGATACGCAGTATTTT
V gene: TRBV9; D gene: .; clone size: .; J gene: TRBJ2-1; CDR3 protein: CASSVEVGGRNNEQFF; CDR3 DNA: TGTGCCAGCAGCGTAGAGGTGGGAGGCCGGAACAATGAGCAGTTCTTC
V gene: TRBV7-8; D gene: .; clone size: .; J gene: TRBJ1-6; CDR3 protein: CASSPGDAYNSPLHF; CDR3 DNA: TGTGCCAGCAGCCCCGGCGATGCCTATAATTCACCCCTCCACTTT
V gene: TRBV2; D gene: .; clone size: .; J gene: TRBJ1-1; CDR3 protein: CASNAPWNTEAFF; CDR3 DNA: TGTGCCAGCAATGCCCCTTGGAACACTGAAGCTTTCTTT
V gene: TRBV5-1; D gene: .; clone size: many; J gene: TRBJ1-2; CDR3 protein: CASSLNSNYGYTF; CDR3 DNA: TGTGCCAGCAGTTTAAACAGTAACTATGGCTACACCTTC
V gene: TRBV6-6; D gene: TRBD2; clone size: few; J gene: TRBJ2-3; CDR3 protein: CASRNAGGRDTDTQYF; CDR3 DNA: TGTGCCAGCAGGAACGCGGGAGGGCGGGACACAGATACGCAGTATTTT
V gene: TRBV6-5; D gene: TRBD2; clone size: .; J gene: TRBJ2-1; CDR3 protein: CASSYSASGSYEQFF; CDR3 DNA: TGTGCCAGCAGTTATTCCGCTAGCGGGAGCTATGAGCAGTTCTTC
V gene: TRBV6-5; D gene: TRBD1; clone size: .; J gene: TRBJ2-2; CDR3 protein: CASTRTGATGELFF; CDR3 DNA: TGTGCCAGCACCAGGACAGGGGCCACCGGGGAGCTGTTTTTT
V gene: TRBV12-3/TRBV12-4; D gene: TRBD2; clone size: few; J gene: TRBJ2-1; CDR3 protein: CASRSSGTSGKSSYNEQFF; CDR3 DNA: TGTGCCAGCCGGAGTTCCGGGACTAGCGGCAAAAGCTCCTACAATGAGCAGTTCTTC
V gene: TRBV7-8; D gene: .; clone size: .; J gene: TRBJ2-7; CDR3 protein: CVSSSRGPRDNEQYF; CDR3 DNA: TGTGTCAGCAGCTCACGCGGCCCCCGCGACAATGAGCAGTACTTC
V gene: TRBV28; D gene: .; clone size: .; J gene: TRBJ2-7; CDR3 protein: CAGSIGGTTGYEQYF; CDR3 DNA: TGTGCCGGCAGTATCGGGGGCACCACCGGATACGAGCAGTACTTC
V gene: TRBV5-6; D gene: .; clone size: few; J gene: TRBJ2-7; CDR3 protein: CASSGSLYEQYF; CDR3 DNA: TGTGCCAGCAGCGGGAGTCTCTACGAGCAGTACTTC
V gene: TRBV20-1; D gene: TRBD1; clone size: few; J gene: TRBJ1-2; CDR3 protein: CSAGTTGVNHGYTF; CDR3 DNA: TGCAGTGCCGGCACGACAGGGGTAAACCATGGCTACACCTTC
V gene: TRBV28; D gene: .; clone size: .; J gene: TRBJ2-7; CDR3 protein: CASSIRQDEQYF; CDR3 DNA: TGTGCCAGCAGTATTCGACAGGACGAGCAGTACTTC
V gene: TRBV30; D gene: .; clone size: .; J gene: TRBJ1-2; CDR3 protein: CAWWGGGYTF; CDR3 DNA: TGTGCCTGGTGGGGAGGTGGCTACACCTTC
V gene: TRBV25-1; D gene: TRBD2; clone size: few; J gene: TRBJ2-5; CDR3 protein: CASSEWIAGVETQYF; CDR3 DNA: TGTGCCAGCAGTGAATGGATAGCGGGGGTTGAGACCCAGTACTTC
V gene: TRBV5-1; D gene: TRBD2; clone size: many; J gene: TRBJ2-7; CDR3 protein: CASSLVRGDSYEQYF; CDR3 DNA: TGCGCCAGCAGCTTGGTACGGGGGGACTCCTACGAGCAGTACTTC
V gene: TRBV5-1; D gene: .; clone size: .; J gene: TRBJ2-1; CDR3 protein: CASSLRAGMYNEQFF; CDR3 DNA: TGCGCCAGCAGCTTGAGGGCGGGAATGTACAATGAGCAGTTCTTC
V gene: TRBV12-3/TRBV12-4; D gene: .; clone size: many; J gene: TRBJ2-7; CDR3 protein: CASSSNPGQPYEQYF; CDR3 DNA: TGTGCCAGCAGCTCCAACCCCGGACAGCCCTACGAGCAGTACTTC
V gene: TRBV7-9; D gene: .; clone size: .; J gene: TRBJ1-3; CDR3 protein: CASFQGTGNTIYF; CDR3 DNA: TGTGCCAGCTTTCAGGGAACTGGAAACACCATATATTTT
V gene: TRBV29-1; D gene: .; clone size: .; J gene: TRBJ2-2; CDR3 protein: CSVGSRLNTGELFF; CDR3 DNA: TGCAGCGTTGGTAGCAGGCTAAACACCGGGGAGCTGTTTTTT
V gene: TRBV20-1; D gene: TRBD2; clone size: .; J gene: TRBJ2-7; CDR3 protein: CSATQTSGGNGEQYF; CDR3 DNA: TGCAGTGCTACCCAGACTAGCGGGGGCAACGGCGAGCAGTACTTC
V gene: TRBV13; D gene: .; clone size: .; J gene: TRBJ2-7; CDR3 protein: CASSLEPMSSYEQYF; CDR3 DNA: TGTGCCAGCAGCTTAGAACCGATGAGCTCCTACGAGCAGTACTTC
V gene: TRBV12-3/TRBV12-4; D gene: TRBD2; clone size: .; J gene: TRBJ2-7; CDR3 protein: CASSLARTRSYEQYF; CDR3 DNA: TGTGCCAGCAGTTTAGCCCGGACTAGGTCCTACGAGCAGTACTTC
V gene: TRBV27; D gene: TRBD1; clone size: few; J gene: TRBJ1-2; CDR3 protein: CASSLHAPGGAGGYTF; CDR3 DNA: TGTGCCAGCAGTTTACATGCCCCAGGGGGCGCGGGGGGCTACACCTTC
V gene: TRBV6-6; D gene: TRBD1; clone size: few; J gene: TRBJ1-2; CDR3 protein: CASGGTEFYGYTF; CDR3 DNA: TGTGCCTCCGGGGGGACAGAGTTCTATGGCTACACCTTC
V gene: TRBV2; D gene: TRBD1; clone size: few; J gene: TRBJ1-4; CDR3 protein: CASRRADRVEKLFF; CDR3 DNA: TGTGCCAGCAGGAGAGCGGACAGGGTTGAAAAACTGTTTTTT
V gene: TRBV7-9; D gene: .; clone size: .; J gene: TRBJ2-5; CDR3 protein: CASSAPQSYGQYF; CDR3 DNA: TGTGCCAGCAGCGCCCCACAGTCCTACGGGCAGTACTTC
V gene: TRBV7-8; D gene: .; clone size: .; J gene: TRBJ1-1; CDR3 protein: CASSLDREIDTEAFF; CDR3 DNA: TGTGCCAGCAGCTTAGACAGGGAAATAGACACTGAAGCTTTCTTT
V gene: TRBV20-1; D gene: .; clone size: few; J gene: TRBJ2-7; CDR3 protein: CSASKDSVAYEQYF; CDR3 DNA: TGCAGTGCTAGTAAAGACTCGGTGGCCTACGAGCAGTACTTC
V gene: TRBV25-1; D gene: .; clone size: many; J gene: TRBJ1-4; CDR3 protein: CASSEGTGNEKLFF; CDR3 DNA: TGTGCCAGCAGTGAGGGGACTGGAAATGAAAAACTGTTTTTT
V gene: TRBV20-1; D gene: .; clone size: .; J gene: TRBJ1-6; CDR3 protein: CSAADSINSPLHF; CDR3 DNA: TGCAGTGCCGCCGACAGTATAAATTCACCCCTCCACTTT
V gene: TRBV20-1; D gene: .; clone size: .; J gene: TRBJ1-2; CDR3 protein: CSARDGRRFDGYTF; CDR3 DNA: TGCAGTGCTAGAGATGGCAGGCGTTTCGATGGCTACACCTTC
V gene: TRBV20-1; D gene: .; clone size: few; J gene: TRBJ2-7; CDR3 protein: CSAIASVGYEQYF; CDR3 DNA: TGCAGTGCTATAGCCAGTGTTGGCTACGAGCAGTACTTC
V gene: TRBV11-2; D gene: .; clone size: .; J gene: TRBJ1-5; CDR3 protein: CASSLGGGSVRPQHF; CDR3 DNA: TGTGCCAGCAGCTTAGGGGGAGGGTCAGTACGGCCCCAGCATTTT
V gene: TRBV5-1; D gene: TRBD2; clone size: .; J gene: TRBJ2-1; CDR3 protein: CASSPAALAGSGTYNEQFF; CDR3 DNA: TGCGCCAGCAGCCCCGCGGCGCTAGCGGGATCAGGGACCTACAATGAGCAGTTCTTC
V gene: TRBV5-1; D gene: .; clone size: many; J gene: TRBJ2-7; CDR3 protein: CASSFDNEQYF; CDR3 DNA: TGCGCCAGCAGCTTCGACAACGAGCAGTACTTC
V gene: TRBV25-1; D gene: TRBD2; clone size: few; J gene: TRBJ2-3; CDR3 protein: CASSGPGTSGKGGTDTQYF; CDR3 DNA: TGTGCCAGCAGTGGTCCCGGGACTAGCGGGAAGGGGGGCACAGATACGCAGTATTTT
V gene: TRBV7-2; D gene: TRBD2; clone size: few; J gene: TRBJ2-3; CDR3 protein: CASSLASASGGQYTQYF; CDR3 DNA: TGTGCCAGCAGCTTAGCATCGGCTAGCGGGGGACAATATACGCAGTATTTT
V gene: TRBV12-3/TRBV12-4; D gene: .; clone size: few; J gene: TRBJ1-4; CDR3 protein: CASSFSGRGEKLFF; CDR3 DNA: TGTGCCAGCAGTTTTAGTGGACGCGGGGAAAAACTGTTTTTT
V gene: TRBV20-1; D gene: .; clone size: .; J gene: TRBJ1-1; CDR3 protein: CSARDGSMDTEAFF; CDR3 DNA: TGCAGTGCTAGAGATGGTAGCATGGACACTGAAGCTTTCTTT
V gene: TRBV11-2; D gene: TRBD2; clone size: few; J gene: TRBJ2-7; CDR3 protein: CASSTTGTTQYEQYF; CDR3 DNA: TGTGCCAGCAGTACGACCGGGACTACCCAATACGAGCAGTACTTC
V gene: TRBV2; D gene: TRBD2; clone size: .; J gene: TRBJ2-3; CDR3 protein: CASSDSSGVFIWADTQYF; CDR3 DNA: TGTGCCAGCAGTGATTCTAGCGGCGTTTTTATCTGGGCAGATACGCAGTATTTT
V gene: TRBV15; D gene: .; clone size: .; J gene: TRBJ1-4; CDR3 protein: CATSPLRGWEEKLFF; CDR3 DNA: TGTGCCACCAGCCCCCTTAGGGGCTGGGAAGAAAAACTGTTTTTT
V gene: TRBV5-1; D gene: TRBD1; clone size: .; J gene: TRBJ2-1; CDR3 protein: CASRTGQGDNEQFF; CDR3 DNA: TGCGCCAGCAGAACTGGACAGGGGGATAATGAGCAGTTCTTC
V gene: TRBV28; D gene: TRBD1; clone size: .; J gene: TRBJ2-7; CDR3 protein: CASSLKVLGQSSYEQYF; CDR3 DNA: TGTGCCAGCAGTTTAAAGGTTCTGGGACAGAGCTCCTACGAGCAGTACTTC
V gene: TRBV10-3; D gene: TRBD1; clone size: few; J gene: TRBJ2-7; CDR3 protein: CATGTGPTYEQYF; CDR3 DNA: TGTGCCACGGGGACAGGCCCCACGTACGAGCAGTACTTC
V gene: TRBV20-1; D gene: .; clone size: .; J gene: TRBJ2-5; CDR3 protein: CSGGSHQETQYF; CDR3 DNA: TGCAGTGGGGGGAGCCACCAAGAGACCCAGTACTTC